This TCR beta chain was identified during a study of T-cell memory formation after mild COVID-19. The wider study: Largely donor-specific sequence clusters came from a couple of donors.

Notes on the study in general: Whereas later expanders leaned CD4+, clones contracting day 15 to 85 showed a balanced CD4/CD8 makeup.

This clonotype was detected many times. Its antigen is not known. Libraries for TCRalpha and TCRbeta carried sample barcodes and unique molecular identifiers via 5'RACE. Via MiXCR, TCRdb re-called the 5' RACE reads, giving one row per CDR3 protein. This sample has approximately 340,000 distinct CDR3 sequences, with around 15% found just once. The sequencing input was PBMCs or a T cell subset sorted from them (not recorded which). This clonotype was obtained from a young man who had mild COVID-19 (a few samples of this study predate the infection). Cell type and time point are not known.

CDR3 residues: CASRDRASSYNSPLHF. The CDR3 coding sequence is TGTGCCAGCAGGGACAGGGCCAGCTCCTATAATTCACCCCTCCACTTT. V usage is TRBV2 and J usage is TRBJ1-6; TRBD1 agrees at 8 bases. The CDR3 loop spans 16 amino acids. CDR1 and CDR2 (germline): SNHLY, FYNNEI. The J segment lost 0 bases and the V segment lost 6 bases, leaving 4 bases of the junction unmatched.